Ten or more counts support the clone carrying this T cell receptor (beta chain). Its antigen remains unknown. The data stem from a study of T-cell reconstitution after alpha-beta-depleted transplantation in children. General study results and limits: Some patients' high day-60 TCRbeta diversity was traced to surviving recipient T cells and thymic progenitors. Diversity and T-cell counts at one year after transplant derived mostly from new T cells. There were reportedly several hundred expanded graft clones from which alpha-beta T cells came about two months after transplant.

CDR3 length: 16 amino acids. Germline V lookup: CDR1 SQVTM, CDR2 ANQGSEA. Losses at the gene ends were 5 bases for V and 6 bases for J; bases not matched to a gene: 9. Unique molecular identifiers were incorporated during preparation of the TCRbeta library. TCRdb called the PCR reads again in MiXCR, with one record for every CDR3 protein. The data contain approximately 490,000 distinct CDR3 sequences, 10% of them singletons. Specimen: PBMCs, collected before TCRalphabeta/CD19-depleted stem cell transplant. This receptor was identified in a child aged 2 to 15 with inherited bone marrow failure, due to receive a stem cell transplant. V is TRBV29-1 and J is TRBJ2-1; 14 positions match TRBD2. The CDR3 here is CSVNGLAGGRINEQFF. CDR3 DNA: TGCAGCGTTAATGGACTAGCGGGAGGCAGGATCAATGAGCAGTTCTTC.